This T cell receptor beta chain is drawn from a study of blood T cell repertoires in COVID-19. Turning to the study itself: The study drew acute and convalescent COVID-19 samples from the United States, Italy and Spain. In each case, the material was cDNA or gDNA derived from T cells, B-cell-depleted T cells, or PBMCs.

In the original analysis: Nucleated cell counts were estimated from reference gene primer amplification. Produced via immunoSEQ multiplex PCR; TCRdb's table is partial and in-frame only. The DNA gave D and trimming, while V, J and clone size come from that table. In the table there are 250,000 to 300,000 clones, about 82% of which are singletons. CDR3 length: 15 amino acids. V lost 5 bases and J 4 bases, leaving 17 bases between the germline ends. Germline V gene data show CDR1 as SGHAT and CDR2 as FQNNGV. The source is a middle-aged man with active or convalescent COVID-19. V and J are TRBV11-2 and TRBJ1-1; D unresolved. Material for sequencing was peripheral blood. The chain's CDR3 is CASSKVRGSGTEAFF. In DNA form, the CDR3 reads TGTGCCAGCAGCAAGGTCAGAGGGTCGGGCACTGAAGCTTTCTTT.